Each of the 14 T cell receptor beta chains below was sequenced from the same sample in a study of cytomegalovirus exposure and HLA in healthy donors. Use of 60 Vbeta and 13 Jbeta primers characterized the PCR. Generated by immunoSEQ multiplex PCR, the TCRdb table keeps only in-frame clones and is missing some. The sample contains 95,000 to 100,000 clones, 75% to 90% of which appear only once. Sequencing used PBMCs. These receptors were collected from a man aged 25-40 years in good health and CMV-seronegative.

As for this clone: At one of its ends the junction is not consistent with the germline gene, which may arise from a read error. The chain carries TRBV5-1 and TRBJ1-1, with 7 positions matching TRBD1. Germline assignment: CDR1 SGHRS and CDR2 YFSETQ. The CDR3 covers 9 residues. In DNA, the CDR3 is TGCGCCAGCACCCACAGGGGCCCCTTT. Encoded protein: CASTHRGPF.

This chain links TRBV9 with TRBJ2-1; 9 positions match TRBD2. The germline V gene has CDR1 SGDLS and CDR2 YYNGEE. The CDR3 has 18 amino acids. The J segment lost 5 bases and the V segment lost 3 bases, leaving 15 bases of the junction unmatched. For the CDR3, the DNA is TGTGCCAGCAGCGGGAAAGCCGCTAGCGGGGAACGAAACAATGAGCAGTTCTTC. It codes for CASSGKAASGERNNEQFF.

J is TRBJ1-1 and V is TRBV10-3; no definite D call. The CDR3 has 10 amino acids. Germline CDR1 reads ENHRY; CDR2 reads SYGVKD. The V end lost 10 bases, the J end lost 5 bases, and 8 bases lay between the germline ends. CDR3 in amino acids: CATKETEAFF. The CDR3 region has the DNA TGTGCCACAAAAGAGACTGAAGCTTTCTTT.

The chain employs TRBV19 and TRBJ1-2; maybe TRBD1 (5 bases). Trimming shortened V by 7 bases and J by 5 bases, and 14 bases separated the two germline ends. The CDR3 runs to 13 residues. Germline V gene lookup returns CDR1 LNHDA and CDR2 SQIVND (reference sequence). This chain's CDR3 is CASTPHGAYGYTF. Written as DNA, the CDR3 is TGTGCCAGTACCCCCCATGGGGCGTATGGCTACACCTTC.

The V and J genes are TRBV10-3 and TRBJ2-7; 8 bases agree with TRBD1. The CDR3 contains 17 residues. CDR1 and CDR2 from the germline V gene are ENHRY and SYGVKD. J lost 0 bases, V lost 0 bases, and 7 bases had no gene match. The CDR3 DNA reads TGTGCCATCAGTGAGTCGCCGGGACAGGCGATCTCCTACGAGCAGTACTTC. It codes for CAISESPGQAISYEQYF.

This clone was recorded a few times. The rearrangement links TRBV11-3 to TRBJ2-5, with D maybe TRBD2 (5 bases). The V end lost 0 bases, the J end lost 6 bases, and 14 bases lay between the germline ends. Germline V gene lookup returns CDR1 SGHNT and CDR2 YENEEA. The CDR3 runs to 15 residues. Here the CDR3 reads CASSLDSGVGQTQYF. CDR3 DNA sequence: TGTGCCAGCAGCTTAGACAGCGGAGTTGGCCAGACCCAGTACTTC.

The CDR3 sequence is CASSPGQGPQPQHF. Here the CDR3 DNA reads TGCGCCAGCAGCCCCGGACAGGGGCCTCAGCCCCAGCATTTT. The chain carries TRBV4-3 and TRBJ1-5; 9 bases line up with TRBD1. CDR1 is LGHNA, CDR2 YSLEER, per germline. Unmatched junction bases numbered 4, after V lost 4 bases and J lost 6 bases. The CDR3 runs to 14 residues.

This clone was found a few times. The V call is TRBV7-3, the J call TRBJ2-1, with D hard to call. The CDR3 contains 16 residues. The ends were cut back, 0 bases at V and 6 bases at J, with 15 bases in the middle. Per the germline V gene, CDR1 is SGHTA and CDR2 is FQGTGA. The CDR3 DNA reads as TGTGCCAGCAGCTTAACGCACTCATTCCCCGGCAATGAGCAGTTCTTC. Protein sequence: CASSLTHSFPGNEQFF.

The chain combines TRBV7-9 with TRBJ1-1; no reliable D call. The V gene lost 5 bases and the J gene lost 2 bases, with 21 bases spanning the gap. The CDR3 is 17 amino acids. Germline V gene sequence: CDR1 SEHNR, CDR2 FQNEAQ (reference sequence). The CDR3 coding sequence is TGTGCCAGCAGCGGAGCTTTTGACACCGGACTAAACACTGAAGCTTTCTTT. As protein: CASSGAFDTGLNTEAFF.

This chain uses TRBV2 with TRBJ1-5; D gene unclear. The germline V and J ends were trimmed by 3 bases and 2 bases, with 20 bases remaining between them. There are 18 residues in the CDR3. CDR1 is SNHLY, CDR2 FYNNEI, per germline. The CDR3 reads CASSELVLSGLGNQPQHF. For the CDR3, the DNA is TGTGCCAGCAGTGAGCTAGTTTTAAGTGGTCTGGGCAATCAGCCCCAGCATTTT.

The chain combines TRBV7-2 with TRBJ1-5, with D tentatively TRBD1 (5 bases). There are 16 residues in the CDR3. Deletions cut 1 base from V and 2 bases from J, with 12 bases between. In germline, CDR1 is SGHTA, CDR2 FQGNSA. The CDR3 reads CASSLGRGGGNQPQHF. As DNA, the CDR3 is TGTGCCAGCAGCTTAGGGAGGGGAGGAGGCAATCAGCCCCAGCATTTT.

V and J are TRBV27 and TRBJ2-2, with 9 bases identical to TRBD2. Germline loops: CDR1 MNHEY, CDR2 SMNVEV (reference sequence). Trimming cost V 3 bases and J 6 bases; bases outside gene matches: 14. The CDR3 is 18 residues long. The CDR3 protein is CASSFGIPGLAASGELFF. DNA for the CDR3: TGTGCCAGCAGTTTTGGTATTCCGGGACTAGCAGCGTCCGGGGAGCTGTTTTTT.

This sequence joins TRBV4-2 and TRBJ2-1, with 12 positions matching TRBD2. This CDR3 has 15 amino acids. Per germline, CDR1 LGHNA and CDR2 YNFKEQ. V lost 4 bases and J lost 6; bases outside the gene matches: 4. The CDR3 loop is CASSPGLAGSNEQFF. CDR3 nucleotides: TGTGCCAGCAGCCCCGGACTAGCGGGAAGCAATGAGCAGTTCTTC.

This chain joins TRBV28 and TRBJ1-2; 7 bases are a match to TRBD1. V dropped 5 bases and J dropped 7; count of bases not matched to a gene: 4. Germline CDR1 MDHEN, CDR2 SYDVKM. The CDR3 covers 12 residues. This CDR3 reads CASSLRQGGYTF. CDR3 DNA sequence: TGTGCCAGCAGTCTCCGACAGGGTGGCTACACCTTC.